This T cell receptor beta chain came from a study of T cell clonality in common variable immunodeficiency. Regarding the study as a whole: Common variable immunodeficiency TCR beta sequences reportedly had fewer deletions and N-nucleotide insertions. CVID subjects shared fewer TCRbeta clones than healthy controls did.

Sequencing used immunoSEQ multiplex PCR; TCRdb keeps in-frame clones, though not all of them. Recorded here are fewer than 9,500 clones, none singletons. V dropped 4 bases and J dropped 0 bases, with 10 bases sitting between them. The CDR3 loop spans 13 amino acids. Per the germline V gene, CDR1 is DFQATT and CDR2 is SNEGSKA (reference sequence). About this clone: Its antigen remains unknown. The CDR3 end is not reached by the read, which stops 3 residues before it; the germline J gene fills it in.

The chain links TRBV20-1 to TRBJ2-7; a weak D match, TRBD1 (6 bases). Sequences were obtained from peripheral blood mononuclear cells. The origin of this receptor is a human donor with common variable immunodeficiency. The CDR3 sequence is CSATTGSSYEQYF. The CDR3 DNA, read in part, is TGCAGTGCTACCACAGGGAGCTCCTACGAG.